This T cell receptor beta chain was captured in a study of blood T cell repertoires in COVID-19. Looking at the study overall: Some COVID-19 samples were acute and others convalescent; all came from the United States, Italy and Spain. The analysed material was cDNA or gDNA that came from T cells, B-cell-depleted T cells, or PBMCs.

The V segment lost 6 bases and the J segment 6 bases; nucleotides outside the gene matches: 8. The CDR3 runs 16 residues. Germline V gene data show CDR1 as LGHNT and CDR2 as FRNRAP. Original methodology: Estimated nucleated cell counts came from reference gene primer amplification. Clones were sequenced by immunoSEQ multiplex PCR, and TCRdb holds only the in-frame ones, with some missing. The DNA gave D and trimming, while V, J and clone size come from that table. The data contain 110,000 to 150,000 clones, about 80% of them seen just once; the ten biggest clones take up more than 40%. The chain joins TRBV12-5 to TRBJ2-2; TRBD2 agrees at 12 bases. The TCR sequence derives from a human donor in a cohort sampled during active COVID-19. The sequenced sample was peripheral blood. This CDR3 reads CASGPGLAGISGELFF. CDR3 nucleotide sequence: TGTGCTAGTGGCCCCGGACTAGCGGGAATTTCCGGGGAGCTGTTTTTT.